This T cell receptor beta chain was captured by sequencing in a study of prognosis after radiotherapy for stage I lung cancer. Node-negative disease was confirmed in all patients by CT and PET/CT, with no prior chemotherapy, radiotherapy or other malignancies. Two rounds of multiplex PCR amplified TCR beta CDR3 from genomic DNA. Round one of PCR was performed, and it used primers specific to each TRBV and TRBJ gene. TCRdb used MiXCR to reprocess the multiplex PCR reads, holding one entry per CDR3 protein. Among some 19,000 distinct CDR3 sequences listed, about 46% were seen once. This clonotype was picked up many times. The trim removed 4 bases at V and 5 bases at J, leaving 8 bases unmatched. Germline lookup yields CDR1 DFQATT and CDR2 SNEGSKA (reference sequence). This CDR3 spans 15 amino acids.

The sequences come from PBMCs, collected before or after stereotactic body radiation therapy (not recorded which). The sequence came from a donor of 50 years or more with non-small cell lung cancer. The chain carries TRBV20-1 and TRBJ2-1, with 10 bases lining up with TRBD2. The CDR3 coding sequence is TGCAGTGCTAACACCCTGACTAGCGGGCACAATGAGCAGTTCTTC. This encodes CSANTLTSGHNEQFF.